Listed below are T cell receptor beta chains from one sample, sequenced in a study of blood T cell repertoires in COVID-19. Using immunoSEQ multiplex PCR, the repertoire was profiled, and TCRdb retains in-frame clones only, with some absent. The table shows approximately 120,000 clones, with around 81% occurring only once. Material for sequencing was peripheral blood. These receptors all come from a man aged 60-69 years with acute or convalescent COVID-19. The CDR3 runs from the conserved cysteine through the conserved F or W. D genes are given only for firm matches. Part of the rows lack a size; the others show once, few, many or a class for expanded clones.

>TRBJ2-1|TRBD2|NA|TRBV2
CASTSTGGRGEQFF
TGTGCCAGCACAAGCACCGGCGGGAGAGGAGAGCAGTTCTTC
>TRBJ2-1|TRBD2|NA|TRBV9
CASSVQGTRGNNEQFF
TGTGCCAGCAGCGTTCAAGGGACTAGGGGGAACAATGAGCAGTTCTTC
>TRBJ1-5|NA|many|TRBV24-1
CATSDETVPQHF
TGTGCCACCAGTGATGAGACAGTTCCCCAGCATTTT
>TRBJ2-7|NA|NA|TRBV27
CASSFVDTTYEQYF
TGTGCCAGCAGTTTTGTGGACACAACCTACGAGCAGTACTTC
>TRBJ2-6|NA|NA|TRBV10-3
CAISDNPGSGANVLTF
TGTGCCATCAGTGATAACCCAGGCTCCGGGGCCAACGTCCTGACTTTC
>TRBJ2-7|TRBD1|NA|TRBV19
CATTGTGGREQYF
TGTGCCACCACCGGGACAGGGGGCCGCGAGCAGTACTTC
>TRBJ2-7|NA|NA|TRBV19
CASSTGDTYEQYF
TGTGCCAGTAGTACAGGGGATACCTACGAGCAGTACTTC
>TRBJ1-1|NA|few|TRBV27
CASSALLFQRSGRTEAFF
TGTGCCAGCAGTGCCCTTCTGTTCCAGAGGAGCGGCAGGACTGAAGCTTTCTTT
>TRBJ1-4|NA|NA|TRBV28
CASSLAGALGQLFF
TGTGCCAGCAGTTTGGCGGGGGCGCTTGGGCAACTGTTTTTT
>TRBJ2-1|TRBD2|NA|TRBV11-2
CASSLALREDSEQFF
TGTGCCAGCAGCTTAGCGTTGCGGGAGGATTCCGAGCAGTTCTTC
>TRBJ2-3|NA|NA|TRBV10-3
CAISGSTDTQYF
TGTGCCATCAGCGGGAGCACAGATACGCAGTATTTT
>TRBJ2-1|NA|few|TRBV24-1
CATSDLGQFNEQFF
TGTGCCACCAGTGATTTGGGGCAGTTCAATGAGCAGTTCTTC
>TRBJ1-1|TRBD1|NA|TRBV12-5
CASGSSGGTEAFF
TGTGCTAGTGGTTCGTCAGGGGGCACTGAAGCTTTCTTT
>TRBJ2-1|TRBD2|NA|TRBV27
CASSFLAGKKGQFF
TGTGCCAGCAGTTTTCTAGCGGGAAAAAAGGGGCAGTTCTTC
>TRBJ2-1|TRBD2|few|TRBV30
CAWTGTSGSHNEQFF
TGTGCCTGGACCGGGACTAGCGGGAGTCATAATGAGCAGTTCTTC
>TRBJ2-5|NA|NA|TRBV5-1
CASSLEGITTGETQYF
TGCGCCAGCAGCTTGGAAGGCATAACCACCGGGGAGACCCAGTACTTC
>TRBJ2-1|TRBD1|NA|TRBV14
CASSPTGTDYYNEQFF
TGTGCCAGCAGCCCTACCGGGACAGACTACTACAATGAGCAGTTCTTC
>TRBJ1-5|TRBD1|NA|TRBV2
CASSDTGGVTQPQHF
TGTGCCAGCAGTGATACAGGGGGCGTTACTCAGCCCCAGCATTTT
>TRBJ2-3|NA|many|TRBV19
CASSIGGRPEYF
TGTGCCAGTAGTATAGGAGGGCGGCCCGAGTATTTT
>TRBJ2-3|TRBD2|NA|TRBV7-3
CASSPSYSGSSDTQYF
TGTGCCAGCAGCCCTTCTTATAGCGGGAGCTCCGATACGCAGTATTTT
>TRBJ2-6|TRBD1|NA|TRBV9
CASLSGTGASGANVLTF
TGTGCCAGCCTATCCGGGACAGGGGCTTCTGGGGCCAACGTCCTGACTTTC
>TRBJ1-5|TRBD1|NA|TRBV28
CASRNDRAGQPQHF
TGTGCCAGCAGAAATGACAGGGCGGGTCAGCCCCAGCATTTT
>TRBJ2-1|TRBD2|NA|TRBV19
CASSMASGSSNEQFF
TGTGCCAGTAGTATGGCTAGCGGGAGTAGTAATGAGCAGTTCTTC
>TRBJ2-2|TRBD2|few|TRBV11-2
CASSSLRDSGRGRTGELFF
TGTGCCAGCAGCTCCCTACGTGATAGCGGGAGAGGAAGGACCGGGGAGCTGTTTTTT
>TRBJ1-2|NA|NA|TRBV23-1
CASSQPTLNYGYTF
TGCGCCAGCAGTCAGCCGACTTTAAACTATGGCTACACCTTC
>TRBJ2-7|TRBD1|NA|TRBV2
CASSGDRGLEQYF
TGTGCCAGCAGTGGGGACAGGGGGCTCGAGCAGTACTTC
>TRBJ1-2|NA|NA|TRBV28
CASSLSGILYGYTF
TGTGCCAGCAGTTTATCGGGAATCCTGTATGGCTACACCTTC
>TRBJ2-2|NA|NA|TRBV10-3
CAISERKQTNTGELFF
TGTGCCATCAGTGAAAGGAAACAGACGAACACCGGGGAGCTGTTTTTT
>TRBJ2-5|TRBD2|NA|TRBV5-8
CASSPGLAGVFQETQYF
TGTGCCAGCAGCCCGGGACTAGCGGGAGTTTTCCAAGAGACCCAGTACTTC
>TRBJ1-1|NA|NA|TRBV27
CASSSYRVGDTEAFF
TGTGCCAGCAGTTCCTACAGGGTCGGGGACACTGAAGCTTTCTTT
>TRBJ1-5|NA|NA|TRBV6-2/TRBV6-3
CASSQLSGISNQPQHF
TGTGCCAGCAGCCAGCTGTCCGGGATTAGCAATCAGCCCCAGCATTTT